This T cell receptor beta chain was sequenced in a study of blood T cells in healthy people across ages. The second PCR ran roughly 7 to 12 cycles with a sample-barcoded 5' primer and J-beta primers. TCRdb recomputed calls from the 5' RACE reads with MiXCR, one row per CDR3 protein. Of about 1,500,000 distinct CDR3 sequences listed, roughly 27% were seen once; the top ten hold 7.7%. This clonotype was counted a few times. Its specificity is unknown. Findings and caveats of the study: Older individuals had lower TCR beta diversity per million T cells (the decline was roughly linear). The percentage of naive T cells correlated strongly with TCR beta diversity.

Drawn from each donor were 8.5 to 10 milliliters of peripheral blood. The sequencing sample was made of blood. The receptor comes from a woman in her twenties or thirties in good health.

CDR3 nucleotide sequence: TGCGCCAGCAGGGGTGGCCGGGACGGGACCTACGAGCAGTACTTC. Amino acid sequence: CASRGGRDGTYEQYF. This chain uses TRBV5-1 with TRBJ2-7; possibly TRBD1 or TRBD2 for D (5 bases each). Trimming cost V 5 bases and J 2 bases, with 17 bases left between them. Per the germline V gene, CDR1 is SGHRS and CDR2 is YFSETQ. CDR3 length equals 15 residues.